Listed below are T cell receptor beta chains from one sample, sequenced in a study of blood T cell repertoires in COVID-19. Produced via immunoSEQ multiplex PCR; TCRdb's table is partial and in-frame only. The sample contains about 150,000 clones, around 80% of which appear only once. The sequenced sample was PBMCs or T cells enriched from blood (not recorded which). The source of these receptors is a man in his fifties who had recovered from COVID-19. CDR3s include the opening cysteine and the closing phenylalanine or tryptophan. A D gene is named only where the DNA matches it firmly. The size field is filled for only some rows; it gives once, few, many or a size class.

TRBV7-2	-	once	TRBJ2-7	TGTGCCAGCAGCACGACACCCCCCTACGAGCAGTACTTC	CASSTTPPYEQYF
TRBV5-1	TRBD2	-	TRBJ2-7	TGCGCCAGCAGCTTGGAACTAGCGGTGAGCTCCTACGAGCAGTACTTC	CASSLELAVSSYEQYF
TRBV9	-	-	TRBJ2-1	TGTGCCAGCAGCGACGGTAGCTCCTACAATGAGCAGTTCTTC	CASSDGSSYNEQFF
TRBV2	TRBD1	-	TRBJ1-5	TGTGCCAGCAGGGACAGGGCGGGTCAGCCCCAGCATTTT	CASRDRAGQPQHF
TRBV4-1	TRBD1	-	TRBJ2-7	TGCGCCAGCAGCCAAGTACCCGGGACAGGGCTTTACGAGCAGTACTTC	CASSQVPGTGLYEQYF
TRBV19	TRBD2	-	TRBJ2-7	TGTGCCAGTAGTAGCGGGACTACGAATCCCTACGAGCAGTACTTC	CASSSGTTNPYEQYF
TRBV6-5	TRBD2	-	TRBJ2-2	TGTGCCAGCAGCGGGGGGTCGGACACCGGGGAGCTGTTTTTT	CASSGGSDTGELFF
TRBV27	-	-	TRBJ2-7	TGTGCCAGCAGTTTAGCTGGGAGCTCCTACGAGCAGTACTTC	CASSLAGSSYEQYF
TRBV7-9	-	-	TRBJ2-3	TGTGCCAGCAGCTCGGACAGACCCACAGATACGCAGTATTTT	CASSSDRPTDTQYF
TRBV18	-	few	TRBJ1-3	TGTGCCAGCTCCCCTGCGACAGATCCTGGAAACACCATATATTTT	CASSPATDPGNTIYF
TRBV18	TRBD2	-	TRBJ2-5	TGTGCCAGCTCAGCTCTTGGACTAGCGGAAGAGACCCAGTACTTC	CASSALGLAEETQYF
TRBV7-2	TRBD2	-	TRBJ2-1	TGTGCCAGCAGCCTCGGGACTAGCGGGGTCAATGAGCAGTTCTTC	CASSLGTSGVNEQFF
TRBV25-1	-	-	TRBJ2-2	TGTGCCAGCAGTGAAACTAGCTCCGCCACCGGGGAGCTGTTTTTT	CASSETSSATGELFF
TRBV7-7	-	-	TRBJ2-3	TGTGCCAGCAGCTTACAGGTCGCAGATACGCAGTATTTT	CASSLQVADTQYF
TRBV7-3	TRBD1	few	TRBJ2-2	TGTGCCAGCAGCCCACAGGGGCCCACCGGGGAGCTGTTTTTT	CASSPQGPTGELFF
TRBV5-4	-	-	TRBJ1-1	TGTGCCAGCAGCTTGGACAGTTTGGCCACTGAAGCTTTCTTT	CASSLDSLATEAFF
TRBV3-1/TRBV3-2	TRBD2	-	TRBJ2-2	TGTGCCAGCAGTCGGCGGGAGGGCACCGGGGAGCTGTTTTTT	CASSRREGTGELFF
TRBV7-8	TRBD2	-	TRBJ2-3	TGTGCCAGCAGCTTAAGGCTAGCGGGGGGCTCCACAGATACGCAGTATTTT	CASSLRLAGGSTDTQYF
TRBV6-5	-	-	TRBJ1-5	TGTGCCAGCAGTACGGACAGAAGGGGCAATCAGCCCCAGCATTTT	CASSTDRRGNQPQHF
TRBV6-5	-	-	TRBJ1-2	TGTGCCAGCGGTTCGAAACAGGGTGACTATGGCTACACCTTC	CASGSKQGDYGYTF
TRBV7-2	TRBD2	-	TRBJ2-3	TGTGCCAGCAGCTTAGTCGCTAGCGGGGGGGCAGATACGCAGTATTTT	CASSLVASGGADTQYF
TRBV5-1	TRBD2	-	TRBJ2-1	TGCGCCAGCAGCTTGGAAGGCGGGGGGCACAATGAGCAGTTCTTC	CASSLEGGGHNEQFF
TRBV2	TRBD1	once	TRBJ1-5	TGTGCCAGCAGTGCCCAGGGGGCGTACCAGCCCCAGCATTTT	CASSAQGAYQPQHF
TRBV9	-	-	TRBJ2-1	TGTGCCAGCAGCGTAGCCCCAGGGGTCGGTGAGCAGTTCTTC	CASSVAPGVGEQFF
TRBV19	TRBD2	-	TRBJ2-3	TGTGCCAGTAGTATACTAGCGGGGGGGCGGGCAGATACGCAGTATTTT	CASSILAGGRADTQYF
TRBV7-2	-	few	TRBJ1-1	TGTGCCAGCAGCTTATTAGTACTTAGCACTGAAGCTTTCTTT	CASSLLVLSTEAFF
TRBV16	-	-	TRBJ1-1	TGTGCCAGCAGCCAATATCACGGAGGCACTGAAGCTTTCTTT	CASSQYHGGTEAFF
TRBV5-1	TRBD1	-	TRBJ2-7	TGCGCCAGCAGCCCAGAGGGGACAGCTTCTCGGGAGCAGTACTTC	CASSPEGTASREQYF
TRBV10-3	-	-	TRBJ1-4	TGTGCCATCAGCGAAAGCGGGGTAACTAATGAAAAACTGTTTTTT	CAISESGVTNEKLFF
TRBV5-4	-	-	TRBJ2-2	TGTGCCAGCAGCCCAGGGGGGCTAGCGAGCACCGGGGAGCTGTTTTTT	CASSPGGLASTGELFF
TRBV7-2	TRBD2	once	TRBJ2-5	TGTGCCAGCAGCCAAGGCACTAGCGGGGGGTCCCAGTACTTC	CASSQGTSGGSQYF
TRBV9	-	once	TRBJ1-4	TGTGCCAGCAGCGTAGAAGCAGGGACTAATGAAAAACTGTTTTTT	CASSVEAGTNEKLFF
TRBV7-9	-	-	TRBJ1-4	TGTGCCAGCAGGAAGGACGGGACAAGTAATGAAAAACTGTTTTTT	CASRKDGTSNEKLFF
TRBV7-7	TRBD1	-	TRBJ2-2	TGTGCCAGCAGCCCAGGGACAGGGGACACCGGGGAGCTGTTTTTT	CASSPGTGDTGELFF
TRBV3-1/TRBV3-2	TRBD1	-	TRBJ1-2	TGTGCCAGCAGCCCTAGAGACAGGGGAGGGGGCTACACCTTC	CASSPRDRGGGYTF
TRBV7-3	TRBD1	-	TRBJ1-1	TGTGCCAGCAGCCCGACAGGGCCGGCTGAAGCTTTCTTT	CASSPTGPAEAFF
TRBV5-6	TRBD1	-	TRBJ2-5	TGTGCCAGCAGCTTTGGACAGGGGATACAAGAGACCCAGTACTTC	CASSFGQGIQETQYF
TRBV6-1	-	-	TRBJ2-7	TGTGCCAGCAGCCCCCGTGGGCTGGACGAGCAGTACTTC	CASSPRGLDEQYF
TRBV5-1	-	-	TRBJ2-1	TGCGCCAGCAGCTTGGCACAGCAAGGCATCAATGAGCAGTTCTTC	CASSLAQQGINEQFF
TRBV2	-	-	TRBJ2-3	TGTGCCAGCAGTGTGGTGATCAGTTCCACAGATACGCAGTATTTT	CASSVVISSTDTQYF
TRBV19	-	-	TRBJ2-5	TGTGCCAGTAGTATGTCCCGGGGTCCGGAGACCCAGTACTTC	CASSMSRGPETQYF
TRBV30	-	-	TRBJ2-1	TGTGTATGGGGCTTGGGCCCTGAGCAGTTCTTC	CVWGLGPEQFF
TRBV6-1	-	-	TRBJ2-6	TGTGCCAGCAGTGAAATTGCTAGGCGTGGGGCCAACGTCCTGACTTTC	CASSEIARRGANVLTF
TRBV5-1	-	-	TRBJ1-1	TGCGCCAGCAGCTTGGCAGAGAACACTGAAGCTTTCTTT	CASSLAENTEAFF
TRBV27	TRBD1	once	TRBJ1-1	TGTGCCAGCAGTTTATCTTCGGGGACAGGGAGGACTGAAGCTTTCTTT	CASSLSSGTGRTEAFF
TRBV11-1	TRBD1	-	TRBJ2-1	TGTGCCAGCAGCTTCGGACAGGGTAGTCTGAGGCAGTTCTTC	CASSFGQGSLRQFF
TRBV12-3/TRBV12-4	-	-	TRBJ2-2	TGTGCCAGCACTGGCCAGAACACCGGGGAGCTGTTTTTT	CASTGQNTGELFF
TRBV2	-	many	TRBJ1-2	TGTGCCAGCAGTGCCGGGAGATCTCTAGCTAACTATGGCTACACCTTC	CASSAGRSLANYGYTF
TRBV4-1	TRBD2	-	TRBJ2-1	TGCGCCAGCAGCCAACTCGCGGGGGGCCCTAATGAGCAGTTCTTC	CASSQLAGGPNEQFF
TRBV4-3	-	-	TRBJ1-1	TGCGCCAGCAGACGTGGACAGTACACTGAAGCTTTCTTT	CASRRGQYTEAFF